This T cell receptor beta chain originates from a study of blood T cell repertoires in COVID-19. Per the study methods: The assay estimated nucleated cells by amplifying reference gene primers. Some clones are missing from TCRdb's copy, which holds only in-frame ones; the method was immunoSEQ multiplex PCR. V and J calls plus clone size are reproduced from that table; the DNA served to infer D and trimming. The table records roughly 250,000 clones, about four fifths of them present only once. V was clipped by 8 bases and J by 0 bases; unmatched bases: 9. The CDR3 sequence is 16 residues long. Looked up from germline, CDR1 is MNHEY and CDR2 is SMNVEV (reference sequence).

The chain uses TRBV27 and TRBJ1-4, with 7 bases lining up with TRBD1. The specimen sequenced was peripheral blood. The receptor comes from a middle-aged woman who had recovered from COVID-19. Here the CDR3 reads CASGTSRGPTNEKLFF. DNA for the CDR3: TGTGCCAGCGGGACCTCTAGGGGGCCAACTAATGAAAAACTGTTTTTT.